This T cell receptor (beta chain) stems from a study of T cells in localized non-small cell lung cancer (dated by TCRdb to 2018 to 2020). Describing the broader study: Comparing tumors with uninvolved tumor-adjacent lungs, the study looked at the T cell repertoires of over 200 patients with early-stage NSCLC. The mean age of the NSCLC patients was about 70 years, with fewer than 150 men and around 100 women. The cohort consisted of approximately 220 treatment-naive NSCLC patients whose localized lung tumors had been resected. Broader findings and caveats from the paper: A median of roughly 56 of the top 100 tumor clones were detected in paired uninvolved adjacent lung, and 25 to 35 of these tumor clones were also found among the top 100 clones of the paired uninvolved adjacent lung. Because multi-region tumor sequencing was not performed, intratumor heterogeneity could not be ruled out. Longer overall survival was associated with higher T cell density in blood, whereas shorter survival was associated with higher clonality in adjacent lung. Because the study design was exploratory, TCR variables were selected using unadjusted p-values without false-discovery rate correction. Uninvolved tumor-adjacent lung showed the highest T cell clonality, higher than tumor, which suggests more focused antigenic responses in the uninvolved tumor-adjacent lung.

Note on this clone: No antigen is known for it. Qualities for individual bases were not recorded, and no much larger clone is one base off.

At diagnosis, peripheral blood, uninvolved tumor-adjacent lung and tumor were collected and were preserved as a mix of fresh-frozen and FFPE material. For TCR repertoire profiling, blood samples were analyzed as peripheral blood mononuclear cells. TCR beta CDR3 regions were sequenced from DNA using the immunoSEQ Assay. Turning to the authors' computational methods: T cell density was computed as TCR beta template counts normalized to usable DNA estimated by amplifying housekeeping genes. Richness was estimated with the preseqR package, extrapolating to 400,000 templates for PBMC samples and 120,000 templates for tissue samples. Clonality was calculated as one minus Pielou's evenness. Differential abundance testing on productive amino-acid clonotypes, with a minimum total count of 5 and an alpha of 0.1, was used to identify tissue-enriched TCRs. The Jaccard Index and the Morisita Overlap Index were used to measure repertoire overlap between compartments. GLIPH grouped TCR beta CDR3s together with public tetramer-defined viral CDR3s, and a viral motif had to include at least three viral sequences and show V-gene enrichment. TCRdb provides this immuneACCESS table in a form limited to in-frame rearrangements. Some clones are lacking; in checked studies, under half of them reflect an unresolved V gene, and why the rest are absent is not known. The D gene and trimming were derived from the DNA, and the V and J assignments and clone size from that table. Here the sample has 45,000 or so clones; roughly nine tenths occur a single time. The top ten hold 2% to 2.5% of the sample.

The CDR3 measures 15 amino acids from cysteine to phenylalanine. The kept DNA is CDR3 alone, 45 bases in frame from the first base. Trimming leaves V shorter by 6 bases and J shorter by 5 bases, with the junction holding 8 bases beyond the gene matches. The germline V gene sets CDR1 to SNHLY and CDR2 to FYNNEI. This TCR derives from a man aged 40-75 years with stage II lung adenocarcinoma. The chain employs TRBV2 and TRBJ2-5, and TRBD2 matches 11 of the central bases. The sample consisted of PBMCs, taken before any cancer treatment. The bases read TGTGCCAGCAGGGGATATAGCGGGGGGGCGGAGACCCAGTACTTC. The translation is CASRGYSGGAETQYF.